This TCR beta chain originates from a study of shared clonotypes between healthy human individuals. Here immunoSEQ multiplex PCR was the method, and the copy in TCRdb shows in-frame clones only, minus some. Of 2 million to 2.5 million clones in the sample, about 95% are singletons; the top ten hold about 0.13%. Sequenced input: naive CD4+ T cells sorted from blood. Documented subset: CD45RA+ positively selected. The clonotype was recovered from a man aged 18 to 30 in good health.

The CDR3 region has the DNA TGTGCCAGCAGTTCCCCCGGTCCCAATCAGCCCCAGCATTTT. Amino acid sequence: CASSSPGPNQPQHF. The chain uses TRBV6-5 and TRBJ1-5; D gene ambiguous. This CDR3 is 14 amino acids long. Looked up from germline, CDR1 is MNHEY and CDR2 is SVGAGI. The V end lost 4 bases, the J end lost 3 bases, and 10 bases lay between the germline ends.